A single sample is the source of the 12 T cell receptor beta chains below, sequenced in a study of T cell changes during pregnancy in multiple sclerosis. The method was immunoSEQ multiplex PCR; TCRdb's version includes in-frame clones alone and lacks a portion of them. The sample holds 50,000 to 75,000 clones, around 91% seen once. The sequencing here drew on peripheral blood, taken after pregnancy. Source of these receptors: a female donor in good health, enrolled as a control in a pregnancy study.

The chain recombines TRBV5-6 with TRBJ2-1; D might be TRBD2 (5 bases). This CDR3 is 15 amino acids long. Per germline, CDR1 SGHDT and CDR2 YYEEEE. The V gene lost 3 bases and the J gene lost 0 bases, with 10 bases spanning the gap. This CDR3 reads CASSWTGSSYNEQFF. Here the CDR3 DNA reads TGTGCCAGCAGCTGGACTGGTAGCTCCTACAATGAGCAGTTCTTC. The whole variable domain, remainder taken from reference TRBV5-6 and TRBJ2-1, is DAGVTQSPTHLIKTRGQQVTLRCSPKSGHDTVSWYQQALGQGPQFIFQYYEEEERQRGNFPDRFSGHQFPNYSSELNVNALLLGDSALYLCASSWTGSSYNEQFFGPGTRLTVL.

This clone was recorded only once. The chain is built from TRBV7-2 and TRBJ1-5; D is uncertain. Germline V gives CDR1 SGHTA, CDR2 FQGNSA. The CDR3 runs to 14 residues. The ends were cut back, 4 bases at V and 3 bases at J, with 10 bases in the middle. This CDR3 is CASSSTLFNQPQHF. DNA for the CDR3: TGTGCCAGCAGCTCGACACTCTTCAATCAGCCCCAGCATTTT.

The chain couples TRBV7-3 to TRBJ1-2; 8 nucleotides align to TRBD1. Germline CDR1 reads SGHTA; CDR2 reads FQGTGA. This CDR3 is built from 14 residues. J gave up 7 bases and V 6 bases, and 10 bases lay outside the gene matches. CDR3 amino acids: CASSQTGQGGGYTF. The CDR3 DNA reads TGTGCCAGCAGTCAAACTGGACAGGGAGGTGGCTACACCTTC.

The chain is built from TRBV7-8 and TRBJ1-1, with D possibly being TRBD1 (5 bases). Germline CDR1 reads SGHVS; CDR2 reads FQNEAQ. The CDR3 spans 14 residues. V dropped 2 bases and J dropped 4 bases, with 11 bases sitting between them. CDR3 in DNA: TGTGCCAGCAGCTTACAGGGTGCGGTCACTGAAGCTTTCTTT. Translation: CASSLQGAVTEAFF.

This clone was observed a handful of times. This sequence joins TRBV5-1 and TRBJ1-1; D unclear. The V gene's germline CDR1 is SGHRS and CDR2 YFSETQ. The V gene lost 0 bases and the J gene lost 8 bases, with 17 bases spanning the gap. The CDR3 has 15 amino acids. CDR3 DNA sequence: TGCGCCAGCAGCTTGGACCCGGGAGCCGCCTCGGAAGCTTTCTTT. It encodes CASSLDPGAASEAFF.

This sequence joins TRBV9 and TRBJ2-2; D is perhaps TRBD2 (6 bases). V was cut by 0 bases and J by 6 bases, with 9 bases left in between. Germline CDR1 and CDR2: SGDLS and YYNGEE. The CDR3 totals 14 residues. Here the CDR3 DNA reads TGTGCCAGCAGCGTAGTAGGGGACTCCGGGGAGCTGTTTTTT. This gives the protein CASSVVGDSGELFF.

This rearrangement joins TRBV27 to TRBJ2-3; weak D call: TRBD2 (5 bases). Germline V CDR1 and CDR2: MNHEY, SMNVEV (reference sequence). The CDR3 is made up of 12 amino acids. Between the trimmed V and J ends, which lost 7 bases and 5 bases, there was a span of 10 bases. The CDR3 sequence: CASKIEGDTQYF. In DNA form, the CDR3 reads TGTGCCAGCAAAATAGAGGGAGATACGCAGTATTTT.

CDR3 amino acids: CASSLVGGANTEAFF. CDR3 DNA sequence: TGTGCCAGCAGCTTAGTGGGAGGGGCGAACACTGAAGCTTTCTTT. The V gene is TRBV7-6, the J gene TRBJ1-1, with a weak D call TRBD1 (5 bases). Trimming removed 1 base from V and 1 base from J, with 10 bases in between. The CDR3 totals 15 residues. Germline CDR1 reads SGHVS; CDR2 reads FNYEAQ.

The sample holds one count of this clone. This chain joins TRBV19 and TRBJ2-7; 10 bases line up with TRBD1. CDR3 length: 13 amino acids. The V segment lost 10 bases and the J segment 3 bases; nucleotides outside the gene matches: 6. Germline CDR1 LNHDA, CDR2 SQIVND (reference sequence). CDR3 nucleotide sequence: TGTGCCACCGCGGGACAGGGGAACTACGAGCAGTACTTC. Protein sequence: CATAGQGNYEQYF.

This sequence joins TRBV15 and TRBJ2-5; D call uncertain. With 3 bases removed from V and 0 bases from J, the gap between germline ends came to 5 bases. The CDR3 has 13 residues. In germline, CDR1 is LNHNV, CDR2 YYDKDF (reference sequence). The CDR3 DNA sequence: TGTGCCACCAGCAGCCCGGACCAAGAGACCCAGTACTTC. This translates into CATSSPDQETQYF. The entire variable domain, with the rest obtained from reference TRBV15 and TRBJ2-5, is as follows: DAMVIQNPRYQVTQFGKPVTLSCSQTLNHNVMYWYQQKSSQAPKLLFHYYDKDFNNEADTPDNFQSRRPNTSFCFLDIRSPGLGDTAMYLCATSSPDQETQYFGPGTRLLVL.

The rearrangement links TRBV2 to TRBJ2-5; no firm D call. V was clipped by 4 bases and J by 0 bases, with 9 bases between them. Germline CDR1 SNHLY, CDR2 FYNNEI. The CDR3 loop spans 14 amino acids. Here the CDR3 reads CASSVGRNQETQYF. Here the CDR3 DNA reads TGTGCCAGCAGTGTGGGCAGGAACCAAGAGACCCAGTACTTC.

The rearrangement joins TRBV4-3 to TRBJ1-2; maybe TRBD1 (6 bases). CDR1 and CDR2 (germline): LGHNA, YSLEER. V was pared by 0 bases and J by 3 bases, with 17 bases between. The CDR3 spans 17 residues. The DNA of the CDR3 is TGCGCCAGCAGCCAAGATCCCAGTGGGGGCCGTTACTATGGCTACACCTTC. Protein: CASSQDPSGGRYYGYTF.